The 7 T cell receptor beta chains in this list originate from one sample, sequenced in a study of blood T cell repertoires in COVID-19. Sequenced by immunoSEQ multiplex PCR; TCRdb stores in-frame clones only, minus some. The data show about 170,000 clones, almost 85% seen once. Specimen: peripheral blood. The receptors here all came from an elderly woman with acute or convalescent COVID-19.

Comments on this clone: A read error is possible here, since a much larger clone lies one base away. This CDR3 reads CASSLGTSGSYEQYF. In DNA, the CDR3 is TGTGCCAGCAGCCTCGGGACTAGCGGCTCCTACGAGCAGTACTTC. This sequence joins TRBV13 and TRBJ2-7, with 11 bases matching TRBD2. Germline V gives CDR1 PRHDT, CDR2 FYEKMQ (reference sequence). This CDR3 comprises 15 residues. V lost 5 bases, J lost 0 bases, and 3 bases stayed unmatched.

This clone has just one count. The chain is built from TRBV5-1 and TRBJ2-1; 8 bases agree with TRBD2. Germline assignment: CDR1 SGHRS and CDR2 YFSETQ. This CDR3 has 16 amino acids. The V and J ends lost 5 bases and 3 bases, in that order; junction bases with no gene match: 10. Here the CDR3 reads CASRHLSGRSYNEQFF. The CDR3 DNA sequence: TGCGCCAGCAGACACCTGAGCGGGAGAAGCTACAATGAGCAGTTCTTC.

The chain couples TRBV7-2 to TRBJ2-7; the match to TRBD2 covers 8 bases. This CDR3 comprises 21 residues. Germline assignment: CDR1 SGHTA and CDR2 FQGNSA. Trimming took 0 bases from V and 4 from J; bases not matched to a gene: 23. CDR3 amino acids: CASSLALLGGAPLRAMYEQYF. The CDR3 nucleotides read TGTGCCAGCAGCTTAGCCTTGCTCGGGGGGGCCCCCCTGAGGGCTATGTACGAGCAGTACTTC. Full variable domain (missing parts from reference TRBV7-2 and TRBJ2-7): GAGVSQSPSNKVTEKGKDVELRCDPISGHTALYWYRQSLGQGLEFLIYFQGNSAPDKSGLPSDRFSAERTGGSVSTLTIQRTQQEDSAVYLCASSLALLGGAPLRAMYEQYFGPGTRLTVT.

This clone was found once. J is TRBJ2-2 and V is TRBV18; tentatively, D is TRBD1 (5 bases). The CDR3 has 14 amino acids. The V end was cut by 8 bases, the J end by 1 base, with 11 bases between. Germline values: CDR1 KGHSH, CDR2 LQKENI. The CDR3 sequence: CASLLDRNTGELFF. As DNA, the CDR3 is TGTGCCAGCCTATTAGACAGGAACACCGGGGAGCTGTTTTTT. The full variable domain, completed using reference TRBV18 and TRBJ2-2, is NAGVMQNPRHLVRRRGQEARLRCSPMKGHSHVYWYRQLPEEGLKFMVYLQKENIIDESGMPKERFSAEFPKEGPSILRIQQVVRGDSAAYFCASLLDRNTGELFFGEGSRLTVL.

This clone is a singleton in its sample. The genes are TRBV5-1 and TRBJ2-3, with TRBD2 matching 9 bases. The V segment lost 5 bases and the J segment 0 bases; nucleotides outside the gene matches: 1. This CDR3 is 14 amino acids long. Germline CDR1 reads SGHRS; CDR2 reads YFSETQ. CDR3 loop: CASRREGSTDTQYF. CDR3 DNA sequence: TGCGCCAGCAGGCGGGAGGGTAGCACAGATACGCAGTATTTT.

The chain combines TRBV18 with TRBJ1-4; D gene ambiguous. Germline-derived CDR1 and CDR2 are KGHSH and LQKENI. Trimming removed 6 bases at V and 0 bases at J, with 8 bases between. The CDR3 is 14 amino acids. The CDR3 DNA follows: TGTGCCAGCTCGGCGACTGCAACTAATGAAAAACTGTTTTTT. This gives the protein CASSATATNEKLFF.

This sequence joins TRBV4-1 and TRBJ2-3, with 7 bases that match TRBD2. The junction had 8 bases not matched to a gene; V was cut back by 1 base and J by 1 base. Germline-derived CDR1 and CDR2 are MGHRA and YSYEKL. The CDR3 length is 17 residues. CDR3 residues: CASSQGRRELGTDTQYF. The CDR3 nucleotides read TGCGCCAGCAGCCAAGGCCGGCGGGAGCTTGGCACAGATACGCAGTATTTT.